This T cell receptor (beta chain) is drawn from a study of OX40 agonist ivuxolimab in advanced cancers. Study-wide background: Ivuxolimab, which is an agonistic anti-OX40 (CD134) antibody, was administered to the patients.

TCRdb's table, derived via immunoSEQ multiplex PCR, lists solely in-frame clones and lacks some. Of about 46,000 clones in the sample, more than 85% were seen once. Germline lookup yields CDR1 DFQATT and CDR2 SNEGSKA (reference sequence). The CDR3 loop spans 11 amino acids. Trimming cost V 5 bases and J 15 bases, with 17 bases left between them. Study-wide points: Those patients achieving a partial response at 0.1-3.0 mg/kg showed among the lowest clonal expansion.

As regards this clone: Its target is not known.

The sample in question was CD4+ or CD8+ T cells sorted from blood, obtained in a trial of the OX40 agonist ivuxolimab. The sequence derives from an adult with an advanced solid tumor such as melanoma, head and neck, liver or kidney cancer. This chain links TRBV20-1 with TRBJ2-1, with D perhaps matching TRBD1 (6 bases). CDR3 residues: CSAEPGHVPFF. The DNA for the CDR3 is TGCAGTGCTGAGCCGGGACACGTTCCGTTCTTC.